This T cell receptor (beta chain) was recorded in a study of blood T cell repertoires in COVID-19. Turning to the study itself: COVID-19 samples from acute and convalescent phases originated in the United States, Italy and Spain. The cDNA or gDNA used as material had been derived from T cells, B-cell-depleted T cells, or PBMCs.

In the authors' workflow: It was from reference gene primer amplification that nucleated cell counts were estimated. Using immunoSEQ multiplex PCR, the repertoire was profiled, and TCRdb retains in-frame clones only, with some absent. That table gives V, J and clone size, and the DNA gave D and trimming. Of about 200,000 clones listed, around 80% are singletons. V trimming: 6 bases; J trimming: 4 bases; junction bases outside the gene matches: 4. This CDR3 spans 13 amino acids. The germline V gene has CDR1 MDHEN and CDR2 SYDVKM. This TCR came from a human donor with acute or convalescent COVID-19. The donor label of this sample is uncertain. The sequencing sample was made of peripheral blood. The V call is TRBV28, the J call TRBJ1-2; TRBD1 agrees at 8 bases. CDR3 nucleotides: TGTGCCAGCAGCGGACAGGGCTTCTATGGCTACACCTTC. This sequence encodes CASSGQGFYGYTF.